The 27 T cell receptor beta chains below come from one sample, sequenced in a study of CD8 T cells in ankylosing spondylitis. TCRdb reprocessed the 5' RACE reads with MiXCR, giving one entry per CDR3 protein. The data show about 320,000 distinct CDR3 sequences, approximately 10% seen once. Sequencing was done on a sample of blood, either unsorted or a sorted T cell fraction (not recorded which). Every receptor here comes from a female donor with ankylosing spondylitis or in good health (not recorded which).

In its sample, this clonotype was seen many times. The CDR3 loop is CASSPDRVTGELFF. CDR3 DNA: TGTGCCAGCAGCCCGGACAGGGTCACCGGGGAGCTGTTTTTT. V is TRBV7-2 and J is TRBJ2-2; 8 positions agree with TRBD1. The V segment lost 5 bases and the J segment 4 bases; nucleotides outside the gene matches: 3. CDR3 length equals 14 residues. Germline CDR1 is SGHTA and CDR2 is FQGNSA.

This clonotype was seen many times. The chain carries TRBV5-8 and TRBJ1-1; weak D call: TRBD1 (5 bases). The V and J ends lost 0 bases and 6 bases respectively, with 15 bases between them. This CDR3 has 15 amino acids. Germline values: CDR1 SGHTS, CDR2 YDEGEE. The CDR3 region is CASSLALGGEAEAFF. CDR3 coding DNA: TGTGCCAGCAGCTTGGCCCTGGGGGGAGAGGCTGAAGCTTTCTTT.

This clonotype was counted ten times or more. This chain joins TRBV3-1 and TRBJ1-5; D unresolved. Deletions cut 1 base from V and 7 bases from J, with 5 bases between. The V gene's germline CDR1 is LGHDT and CDR2 YNNKEL (reference sequence). The CDR3 spans 12 residues. The CDR3 loop reads CASSQALQPQHF. The CDR3 bases are TGTGCCAGCAGCCAAGCTCTCCAGCCCCAGCATTTT.

In its sample, this clonotype was seen many times. The junction departs from the called germline gene at one end, perhaps through a read error. This chain connects TRBV12-3 or TRBV12-4 to TRBJ1-5, with D perhaps matching TRBD1 (5 bases). The CDR3 extends over 15 amino acids. CDR3 residues: CASSLGGSSNQPQHF. For the CDR3, the DNA is TGCGCCAGCAGCTTGGGGGGGTCCAGCAATCAGCCCCAGCATTTT.

This clonotype was counted at least ten times. The chain couples TRBV5-1 to TRBJ2-1; no clear D. Trimming pared 0 bases from V and 5 bases from J, leaving 15 bases between. The germline V gene has CDR1 SGHRS and CDR2 YFSETQ. This CDR3 comprises 16 residues. CDR3 in DNA: TGCGCCAGCAGCTTGGGGCTGGCCAGACCCCACAATGAGCAGTTCTTC. This encodes CASSLGLARPHNEQFF.

This clonotype was picked up a small number of times. This rearrangement joins TRBV6-2 or TRBV6-3 to TRBJ2-1; TRBD2 matches 7 bases. The ends lost 2 bases at V and 4 bases at J; junction bases unmatched: 17. CDR1 and CDR2 from the germline V gene are MNHEY and SVGEGT. The CDR3 is made up of 19 amino acids. The DNA of the CDR3 is TGTGCCAGCAGTTACGCCCGTCGGAGCGCGGAGCGGGGATACAATGAGCAGTTCTTC. Its protein is CASSYARRSAERGYNEQFF.

The gene calls are TRBV6-5 and TRBJ1-1; 8 bases agree with TRBD1. This CDR3 contains 15 residues. CDR1 MNHEY and CDR2 SVGAGI come from the germline V gene. With V trimmed by 5 bases and J by 5 bases, 10 bases remained unmatched. The CDR3 DNA reads as TGTGCCAGCAGTAACCGACAGGGGACGGAGACTGAAGCTTTCTTT. Translating it yields CASSNRQGTETEAFF.

The table lists this clonotype with many counts. The chain joins TRBV6-1 to TRBJ2-3; either TRBD1 or TRBD2 may supply D (5 bases each). The CDR3 is 14 residues long. Germline V gene data show CDR1 as MNHNS and CDR2 as SASEGT. V was cut by 7 bases and J by 2 bases, with 13 bases left in between. The CDR3 reads CASKRGGDTDTQYF. As DNA, the CDR3 is TGTGCCAGCAAACGGGGCGGAGACACAGATACGCAGTATTTT.

This clonotype appeared many times. The chain uses TRBV20-1 and TRBJ1-2; tentative D call: TRBD1 (5 bases). The CDR3 runs 13 residues. Germline V lookup: CDR1 DFQATT, CDR2 SNEGSKA (reference sequence). The V end lost 2 bases, the J end lost 4 bases, and 11 bases lay between the germline ends. The CDR3 loop reads CSARQGSTYGYTF. The CDR3 bases are TGCAGTGCTAGACAGGGATCTACCTATGGCTACACCTTC.

This clonotype has ten or more counts. The CDR3 region has the DNA TGTGCCAGCAGTCCCCACTGGAGCGTCGGGGCTGGGCCCCAGCATTTT. Protein: CASSPHWSVGAGPQHF. The V and J genes are TRBV12-3 or TRBV12-4 and TRBJ1-5, with D tentatively TRBD1 (5 bases). V lost 5 bases, J lost 9 bases, and 23 bases lay in between. The CDR3 is 16 residues long.

Turning to this clonotype: A read error may account for a junction end that differs from germline. The CDR3, as DNA: TGTGCCAGCAGCTTAAAAGGACCTGACTCTGGGAACACCATACATTTT. It is translated as CASSLKGPDSGNTIHF. The genes are TRBV7-3 and TRBJ1-3; D uncertain. This CDR3 has 16 residues. Looked up from germline, CDR1 is SGHTA and CDR2 is FQGTGA.

This clonotype was seen a handful of times. The gene calls are TRBV20-1 and TRBJ1-5; unclear D gene. Trimming took 4 bases from V and 7 from J, leaving 11 bases between them. Germline CDR1 is DFQATT and CDR2 is SNEGSKA (reference sequence). The CDR3 has 12 residues. CDR3 in amino acids: CSATGLGQPQHF. DNA of the CDR3: TGCAGTGCTACCGGTCTAGGGCAGCCCCAGCATTTT.

This clonotype was observed at least ten times. The chain employs TRBV11-2 and TRBJ1-1, with 8 bases matching TRBD1. Germline trimming cut 0 bases from V and 0 bases from J; bases unmatched to any gene: 6. CDR1 is SGHAT, CDR2 FQNNGV, per germline. The CDR3 has 17 residues. CDR3 bases: TGTGCCAGCAGCTTAGATCGACAGGGGCGAATGAACACTGAAGCTTTCTTT. Protein sequence: CASSLDRQGRMNTEAFF.

This clonotype was seen many times. One end of the junction does not line up with germline, which may come from a read error. V and J are TRBV5-5 and TRBJ2-3; no firm D call. Per the germline V gene, CDR1 is SGHKS and CDR2 is YYEKEE (reference sequence). The CDR3 length is 14 residues. The CDR3 DNA reads TGCGCCAGCAGCTTTGGACGTTCCACAGATACGCAGTATTTT. The encoded protein is CASSFGRSTDTQYF.

The chain recombines TRBV5-1 with TRBJ1-2, with D tentatively TRBD1 (6 bases). With 2 bases removed from V and 6 bases from J, the gap between germline ends came to 14 bases. The germline V gene has CDR1 SGHRS and CDR2 YFSETQ. CDR3 length: 14 amino acids. The CDR3 is CASSLSTGYDGYTF. As DNA, the CDR3 is TGCGCCAGCAGCTTATCGACAGGTTACGATGGCTACACCTTC.

This clonotype was detected many times. The chain combines TRBV20-1 with TRBJ2-1; D might be TRBD2 (5 bases). CDR1 and CDR2 from the germline V gene are DFQATT and SNEGSKA (reference sequence). Trimming pared 0 bases from V and 1 base from J, leaving 10 bases between. This CDR3 comprises 15 residues. The CDR3 DNA reads TGCAGTGCTAGAGAGGCCCGGGGATCCTACAATGAGCAGTTCTTC. This sequence encodes CSAREARGSYNEQFF.

Ten or more counts support this clonotype. This chain links TRBV5-1 with TRBJ1-1; D gene unclear. Germline V CDR1 and CDR2: SGHRS, YFSETQ. The CDR3 is 13 residues long. V was shortened by 3 bases and J by 0 bases, with 6 bases between the two germline ends. This CDR3 is CASSSTVNTEAFF. CDR3 sequence (DNA): TGCGCCAGCAGCTCAACAGTGAACACTGAAGCTTTCTTT.

There are many counts of this clonotype. The chain uses TRBV6-4 and TRBJ1-1; D unclear. CDR3 length: 19 residues. CDR1 and CDR2 (germline): MRHNA, SNTAGT. The ends were cut back, 6 bases at V and 4 bases at J, with 30 bases in the middle. CDR3 protein: CASRDRYTLQIHPGTEAFF. CDR3 nucleotides: TGTGCCAGCAGGGACCGTTACACTCTCCAGATACACCCGGGCACTGAAGCTTTCTTT.

In this sample, this clonotype turned up many times. The V gene is TRBV5-4, the J gene TRBJ1-2; 8 positions agree with TRBD1. The CDR3 spans 14 residues. CDR1 and CDR2 (germline): SGHNT, YYREEE (reference sequence). Trimming took 3 bases from V and 7 from J; bases not matched to a gene: 8. CDR3 DNA: TGTGCCAGCAGCTACCTGGGGGACAGGCCTGGCTACACCTTC. It codes for CASSYLGDRPGYTF.

This clonotype occurred many times. The chain has TRBV9 and TRBJ2-5; no firm D call. V was pared by 0 bases and J by 3 bases, with 15 bases between. Germline values: CDR1 SGDLS, CDR2 YYNGEE. This CDR3 has 16 residues. The CDR3 region is CASSVAAGLAEETQYF. DNA of the CDR3: TGTGCCAGCAGCGTAGCAGCAGGCCTCGCGGAAGAGACCCAGTACTTC.

This clonotype has a count of ten or more. The rearrangement uses TRBV20-1 and TRBJ1-2; D gene uncertain. Germline-derived CDR1 and CDR2 are DFQATT and SNEGSKA (reference sequence). CDR3 length: 11 residues. Trimming removed 5 bases at V and 5 bases at J, with 9 bases between. The CDR3 is CSAPGKYGYTF. DNA of the CDR3: TGCAGTGCTCCCGGAAAATATGGCTACACCTTC.

This clonotype was detected a few times. The CDR3 spells CASSLDNSGANVLTF. As DNA, the CDR3 is TGCGCCAGCAGCTTGGATAACTCTGGGGCCAACGTCCTGACTTTC. The chain uses TRBV5-1 and TRBJ2-6; unclear D gene. V was pared by 0 bases and J by 0 bases, with 4 bases between. Germline CDR1 reads SGHRS; CDR2 reads YFSETQ. This CDR3 region has 15 residues.

This clonotype was picked up many times. The chain has TRBV5-1 and TRBJ1-1; perhaps TRBD1 as D (6 bases). From germline, CDR1 is SGHRS and CDR2 YFSETQ. This CDR3 region has 18 residues. V dropped 1 base and J dropped 4 bases, with 23 bases sitting between them. DNA for the CDR3: TGCGCCAGCAGCTTGAAAACCCGGGACACCCCGCGGGGCACTGAAGCTTTCTTT. It is translated as CASSLKTRDTPRGTEAFF.

In this sample, this clonotype turned up a few times. J is TRBJ2-1 and V is TRBV5-1; 7 bases match TRBD2. Germline V gene lookup returns CDR1 SGHRS and CDR2 YFSETQ. The CDR3 covers 18 residues. V trimming: 0 bases; J trimming: 2 bases; junction bases outside the gene matches: 11. The CDR3 bases are TGCGCCAGCAGCTTGGGGTTACTTGGCGGGAGCGCCTACAATGAGCAGTTCTTC. It translates to CASSLGLLGGSAYNEQFF.

This clonotype has ten or more counts. The gene calls are TRBV29-1 and TRBJ2-5; D unclear. Trimming cost V 3 bases and J 7 bases, with 15 bases left between them. The CDR3 loop spans 13 amino acids. The germline CDR1 and CDR2 sequences are SQVTM and ANQGSEA. The CDR3 coding sequence is TGCAGCGTTGAGTCGGCGCGATCTGGGACCCAGTACTTC. It specifies CSVESARSGTQYF.

This clonotype was seen at least ten times. The chain employs TRBV15 and TRBJ2-7; D unclear. The CDR3 extends over 15 amino acids. Trimming took 0 bases from V and 1 from J, leaving 10 bases between them. The germline V gene encodes CDR1 LNHNV and CDR2 YYDKDF (reference sequence). The DNA for the CDR3 is TGTGCCACCAGCAGAGATAAAGTCCTGTCCTACGAGCAGTACTTC. Its translation is CATSRDKVLSYEQYF.

This clonotype was counted at least ten times. The gene calls are TRBV12-3 or TRBV12-4 and TRBJ2-7, with 7 bases matching TRBD1. The CDR3 length is 13 residues. V was clipped by 0 bases and J by 12 bases; unmatched bases: 8. The chain's CDR3 is CASSLAGDSSRYF. The CDR3 DNA sequence: TGTGCCAGCAGTTTAGCGGGGGACAGTTCCAGGTACTTC.